This record looks at one T cell receptor beta chain sequence and its context. Antigen: not known. The germline V gene encodes CDR1 SGHRS and CDR2 YFSETQ. This CDR3 comprises 15 residues. The V segment lost 4 bases and the J segment 6 bases; nucleotides outside the gene matches: 8. Stated time point: week 35, safety follow-up. Mutant IDH1 20-mer peptide, at 300 ug, made up each vaccine dose, with topical imiquimod. Here immunoSEQ multiplex PCR was the method, and the copy in TCRdb shows in-frame clones only, minus some. This table has more than 60,000 clones, under 85% appearing once. This specimen comes from a study of a mutant IDH1 vaccine in newly diagnosed glioma. Across the study: Beforehand, treatment had been radiotherapy, temozolomide, or both; the majority received both. Study-wide points: Induction of immune responses by the vaccine occurred in just under 95% of patients.

The receptor comes from a man in his forties or fifties with glioma. The V and J genes are TRBV5-1 and TRBJ2-7; 12 nucleotides line up with TRBD1. Source: PBMCs, taken from a glioma patient whose treatment included an IDH1 peptide vaccine. The CDR3 DNA follows: TGCGCCAGCAGCGGCGCGGGACAGGGGGCCATCGAGCAGTACTTC. Translation: CASSGAGQGAIEQYF. The full variable domain, in which reference TRBV5-1 and TRBJ2-7 provide the parts outside the CDR3, is KAGVTQTPRYLIKTRGQQVTLSCSPISGHRSVSWYQQTPGQGLQFLFEYFSETQRNKGNFPGRFSGRQFSNSRSEMNVSTLELGDSALYLCASSGAGQGAIEQYFGPGTRLTVT.